This T cell receptor (beta chain) was captured in a study of cytomegalovirus exposure and HLA in healthy donors. Study-level points and caveats: According to the study, 150 to 200 TCR beta chains were cytomegalovirus-associated.

Points on this clone: Antigen specificity is unknown.

V dropped 5 bases and J dropped 2; count of bases not matched to a gene: 4. This CDR3 region has 15 residues. Germline CDR1 and CDR2: MNHEY and SMNVEV (reference sequence). Libraries were prepared by immunoSEQ multiplex PCR; TCRdb keeps only in-frame clonotypes and omits some of them. The sample consists of 170,000 or so clones, 65% to 85% of them appearing once. The sequenced material came from PBMCs. The chain has TRBV27 and TRBJ2-3; TRBD2 agrees at 10 bases. The sequence came from a young woman in good health and CMV-seropositive. CDR3 coding DNA: TGTGCCAGCAGTGCTAGCGGGGGTCTCACAGATACGCAGTATTTT. As protein: CASSASGGLTDTQYF.